This T cell receptor beta chain was obtained from a study of T-cell memory formation after mild COVID-19. TCRdb re-derived calls from the 5' RACE reads in MiXCR, one entry per CDR3 protein. The sample holds roughly 280,000 distinct CDR3 sequences; about a sixth are singletons and the top ten take about a fifth. With regard to this clonotype: What it binds is unknown.

Study conclusions and caveats: The study found balanced CD4/CD8 in clones contracting day 15 to 85 and a CD4+ lean in later expanders.

The germline V gene encodes CDR1 KGHSH and CDR2 LQKENI. V lost 6 bases and J lost 5, with 10 bases in between. The CDR3 length is 13 residues. This sequence was found in a man between 18 and 35 years old who had mild COVID-19 (a few samples of this study predate the infection). Cell type and time point are not known. V gene TRBV18 combines with J gene TRBJ1-4, with a possible D match to TRBD1 (5 bases). Sample: PBMCs or a T cell subset sorted from them (not recorded which). In DNA, the CDR3 is TGTGCCAGCTCGCCGGGGCGAAATGAAAAACTGTTTTTT. The encoded protein is CASSPGRNEKLFF.